Presented here are 9 T cell receptor beta chains from one specimen sequenced in a study of beta chain features in type 1 diabetes. Expressed TCRB transcripts were sequenced after all isolated RNA was converted to cDNA. Sequenced by immunoSEQ multiplex PCR; TCRdb stores in-frame clones only, minus some. The sample has fewer than 350,000 clones, 7.5% to 9.5% seen once. The sample comprised central memory CD4+ T cells from blood. The receptors stem from a woman aged 18-29 years in good health.

This sequence joins TRBV7-9 and TRBJ2-7; weak D call: TRBD1 (6 bases). V lost 8 bases and J lost 5, with 19 bases in between. The CDR3 extends over 14 amino acids. CDR1 and CDR2 from the germline V gene are SEHNR and FQNEAQ (reference sequence). The CDR3 coding sequence is TGTGCCAGCGAGTTAGCAGGGGAAGATCACGAGCAGTACTTC. Encoded protein: CASELAGEDHEQYF.

This clone was detected ten times or more. The chain uses TRBV7-2 and TRBJ2-2; D gene unclear. Trimming cost V 3 bases and J 4 bases, with 6 bases left between them. The CDR3 runs 13 residues. From germline, CDR1 is SGHTA and CDR2 FQGNSA. CDR3 nucleotides: TGTGCCAGCAGCTTTCAAGTCACCGGGGAGCTGTTTTTT. Protein sequence: CASSFQVTGELFF.

This clone has only a few counts. The V and J genes are TRBV18 and TRBJ2-3, with D perhaps matching TRBD2 (5 bases). The germline V and J ends were trimmed by 4 bases and 4 bases, with 15 bases remaining between them. The CDR3 is made up of 15 amino acids. Germline assignment: CDR1 KGHSH and CDR2 LQKENI. The chain's CDR3 is CASSQAELDADTQYF. The CDR3 bases are TGTGCCAGCTCACAAGCGGAGTTAGACGCAGATACGCAGTATTTT.

This clone was found a few times. The chain is built from TRBV5-8 and TRBJ2-2, with D maybe TRBD1 (6 bases). The germline V and J ends were trimmed by 9 bases and 1 base, with 19 bases remaining between them. The CDR3 loop spans 16 amino acids. Germline loops: CDR1 SGHTS, CDR2 YDEGEE. The CDR3 spells CANREGPVVNTGELFF. DNA of the CDR3: TGTGCCAACAGGGAAGGCCCGGTTGTGAACACCGGGGAGCTGTTTTTT. Combining the CDR3 with reference TRBV5-8 and TRBJ2-2 gives the whole variable domain EAGVTQSPTHLIKTRGQQATLRCSPISGHTSVYWYQQALGLGLQFLLWYDEGEERNRGNFPPRFSGRQFPNYSSELNVNALELEDSALYLCANREGPVVNTGELFFGEGSRLTVL.

DNA for the CDR3: TGTGCCAGTAGTACCCGGACAGGGCTAGTGGGCAATGAGCAGTTCTTC. Translation: CASSTRTGLVGNEQFF. The rearrangement links TRBV19 to TRBJ2-1; the match to TRBD1 covers 8 bases. The CDR3 length is 16 residues. Looked up from germline, CDR1 is LNHDA and CDR2 is SQIVND (reference sequence). V lost 4 bases to trimming and J lost 6 bases; unmatched junction nucleotides: 11.

This clone was observed a handful of times. The rearrangement uses TRBV19 and TRBJ2-2, with a tentative D call TRBD1 (6 bases). The CDR3 totals 15 residues. CDR1 LNHDA and CDR2 SQIVND come from the germline V gene (reference sequence). The V and J ends lost 3 bases and 2 bases respectively, with 10 bases between them. As DNA, the CDR3 is TGTGCCAGTAGTATCAGGGGATTCAACACCGGGGAGCTGTTTTTT. Translated, it gives CASSIRGFNTGELFF.

This clone has just a few counts. CDR3 coding DNA: TGTGCCTGGAACTGGGAGCGGAGCATTCAGTACTTC. It codes for CAWNWERSIQYF. The V call is TRBV30, the J call TRBJ2-4; D perhaps matches TRBD2 (5 bases). The germline V gene has CDR1 GTSNPN and CDR2 SVGIG (reference sequence). The CDR3 is 12 amino acids. Trimming pared 4 bases from V and 9 bases from J, leaving 13 bases between.

In this sample, this clone turned up many times. The J gene is TRBJ1-2, the V gene TRBV7-2, with D perhaps matching TRBD1 (5 bases). Germline CDR1 is SGHTA and CDR2 is FQGNSA. Trimming cost V 3 bases and J 5 bases, with 13 bases left between them. This CDR3 spans 14 amino acids. The CDR3 sequence: CASSFDRTSYGYTF. The CDR3 DNA follows: TGTGCCAGCAGCTTTGACAGAACTTCTTATGGCTACACCTTC.

This clone was found a few times. A much larger clone differs from this one at a single base, so this may be a read error. The rearrangement links TRBV7-7 to TRBJ2-3; 9 nucleotides line up with TRBD2. The CDR3 runs 15 residues. V trimming: 1 base; J trimming: 3 bases; junction bases outside the gene matches: 2. Germline V CDR1 and CDR2: SSHAT, FNYEAQ (reference sequence). The CDR3 sequence: CASSLGSGGTDTQYF. The CDR3 DNA is TGTGCCAGCAGCTTAGGTAGCGGGGGAACAGATACGCAGTATTTT. The entire variable domain, with the rest obtained from reference TRBV7-7 and TRBJ2-3, is as follows: GAGVSQSPRYKVTKRGQDVTLRCDPISSHATLYWYQQALGQGPEFLTYFNYEAQPDKSGLPSDRFSAERPEGSISTLTIQRTEQRDSAMYRCASSLGSGGTDTQYFGPGTRLTVL.